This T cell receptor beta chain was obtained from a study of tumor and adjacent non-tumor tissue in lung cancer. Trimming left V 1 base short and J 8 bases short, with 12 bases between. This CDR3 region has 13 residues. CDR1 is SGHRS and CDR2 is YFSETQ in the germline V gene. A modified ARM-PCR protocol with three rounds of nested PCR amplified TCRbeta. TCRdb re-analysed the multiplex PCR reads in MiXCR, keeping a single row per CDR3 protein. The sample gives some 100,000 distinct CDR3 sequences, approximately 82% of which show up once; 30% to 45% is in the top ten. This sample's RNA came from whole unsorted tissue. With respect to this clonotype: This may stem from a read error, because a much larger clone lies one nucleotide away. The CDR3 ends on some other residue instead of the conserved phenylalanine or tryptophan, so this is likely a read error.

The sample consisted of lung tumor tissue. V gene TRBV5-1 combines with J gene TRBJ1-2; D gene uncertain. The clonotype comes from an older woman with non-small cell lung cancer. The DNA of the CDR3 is TGCGCCAGCAGCTTGCGTCTCGGGGAAGGCTACACCATC. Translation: CASSLRLGEGYTI.